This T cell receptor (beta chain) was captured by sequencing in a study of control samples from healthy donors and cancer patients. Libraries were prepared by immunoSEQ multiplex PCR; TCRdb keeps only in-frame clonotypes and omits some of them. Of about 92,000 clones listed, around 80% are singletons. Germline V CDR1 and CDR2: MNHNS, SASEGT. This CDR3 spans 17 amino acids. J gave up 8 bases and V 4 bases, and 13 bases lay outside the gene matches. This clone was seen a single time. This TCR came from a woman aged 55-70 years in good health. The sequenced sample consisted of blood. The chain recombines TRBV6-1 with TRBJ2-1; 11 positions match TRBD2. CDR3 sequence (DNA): TGTGCCAGCAGTGCCACTAGCGGGAGACGAATTGATGATGAGCAGTTCTTC. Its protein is CASSATSGRRIDDEQFF.